This T cell receptor beta chain was documented in a study of blood T cells in healthy people across ages. The CDR3 loop spans 15 amino acids. V was clipped by 6 bases and J by 0 bases, with 14 bases between them. The use of a sample-barcoded 5' primer and a J-beta primer mix characterized a second PCR of roughly 6 to 11 cycles. TCRdb processed the 5' RACE reads anew with MiXCR; each CDR3 protein has one entry. This sample has hundreds of thousands of distinct CDR3 sequences, with nearly 60% found just once. This clonotype was picked up a small number of times. The sequenced sample consisted of blood. The TCR originated in a man between 25 and 39 years old in good health. This chain uses TRBV12-3 or TRBV12-4 with TRBJ1-2, with a possible D match to TRBD1 (6 bases). The DNA of the CDR3 is TGTGCCAGCAGCCATACGGACAGACCTAACTATGGCTACACCTTC. Its translation is CASSHTDRPNYGYTF.